This entry lists 9 T cell receptor beta chains sequenced from one sample in a study of breast tumors, draining lymph nodes, adjacent tissues. From the multiplex PCR reads, TCRdb called clonotypes with MiXCR, one entry per CDR3 protein. The sample consists of about 140,000 distinct CDR3 sequences, around 20% of them appearing once. Axillary draining lymph nodes of breast cancer patients supplied the node samples. The source material was axillary lymph node tissue. Receptors were obtained from a female donor with breast cancer. Some clones in this sample may be carry-over from other donors' samples.

Comments on this clonotype: This may be a read error, as it is one base from a much larger clone. The rearrangement joins TRBV19 to TRBJ1-2; D may be TRBD1 (6 bases). Trimming shortened V by 3 bases and J by 3 bases, and 8 bases separated the two germline ends. Germline CDR1 LNHDA, CDR2 SQIVND (reference sequence). CDR3 size: 13 residues. The CDR3 DNA is TGTGCCAGTAGTATGGGACAAGACTATGGCTACACCTTC. It encodes CASSMGQDYGYTF.

The rearrangement links TRBV28 to TRBJ1-2, with D unresolved. With 5 bases removed from V and 3 bases from J, the gap between germline ends came to 22 bases. Germline CDR1 MDHEN, CDR2 SYDVKM. The CDR3 has 17 amino acids. CDR3 sequence: CASSNPGAIGGYYGYTF. The DNA of the CDR3 is TGTGCCAGCAGTAACCCCGGTGCAATAGGAGGATACTATGGCTACACCTTC.

This clonotype was observed many times. V usage is TRBV12-3 or TRBV12-4 and J usage is TRBJ2-1, with D possibly being TRBD2 (5 bases). The CDR3 length is 16 residues. Trimming left V 6 bases short and J 2 bases short, with 17 bases between. The CDR3, as DNA: TGTGCCAGCAGCGAGGACTCCGGACCCCCCTACAATGAGCAGTTCTTC. Amino acid sequence: CASSEDSGPPYNEQFF.

Comments on this clonotype: This sequence may be a read error, since a much larger clone differs from it by one base. V and J are TRBV19 and TRBJ2-7; possible D gene TRBD2, 6 bases. This CDR3 has 13 residues. CDR1 and CDR2 (germline): LNHDA, SQIVND (reference sequence). The CDR3 reads CASSIGGTYGQYF. The CDR3 DNA reads TGTGCCAGTAGTATCGGCGGGACCTACGGGCAGTACTTC.

This clonotype was seen a few times. J is TRBJ2-3 and V is TRBV6-2 or TRBV6-3; D is uncertain. The CDR3 is 12 amino acids. CDR1 and CDR2 from the germline V gene are MNHEY and SVGEGT. The V end was cut by 8 bases, the J end by 3 bases, with 9 bases between. CDR3: CASGVGTDTQYF. The CDR3 DNA sequence: TGTGCCAGCGGGGTTGGAACAGATACGCAGTATTTT.

This clonotype was seen at least ten times. J is TRBJ2-3 and V is TRBV29-1; D is unresolved. The CDR3 sequence is 12 residues long. The V and J ends lost 4 bases and 4 bases respectively, with 9 bases between them. From germline, CDR1 is SQVTM and CDR2 ANQGSEA. CDR3 bases: TGCAGCGTTGCTCAAAGGGCAGATACGCAGTATTTT. It codes for CSVAQRADTQYF.

About this clonotype itself: A much more abundant neighbour one base away suggests this may be a read error. This sequence joins TRBV6-2 or TRBV6-3 and TRBJ2-7; either TRBD1 or TRBD2 may supply D (5 bases each). CDR1 is MNHEY, CDR2 SVGEGT, per germline. The CDR3 runs 12 residues. CDR3 nucleotides: TGTGTCAGCAAAGGGACCATCTACGAGCAGTACTTC. It translates to CVSKGTIYEQYF.

With regard to this clonotype: A much larger clonotype is one base distant, so this may be a read error. The V call is TRBV5-5, the J call TRBJ2-7; weak D call: TRBD1 (5 bases). This CDR3 is built from 14 residues. Germline lookup yields CDR1 SGHKS and CDR2 YYEKEE (reference sequence). In DNA, the CDR3 is TGTGCCAACAGCCCAGGGTTTTCAGGCTACGAGCAGTACTTC. This sequence encodes CANSPGFSGYEQYF.

Ten or more counts support this clonotype. The CDR3 is CASSLQAGGNNEKLFF. For the CDR3, the DNA is TGCGCCAGCAGCCTTCAAGCAGGGGGAAACAATGAAAAACTGTTTTTT. The V gene is TRBV5-1, the J gene TRBJ1-4; 7 bases match TRBD1. This CDR3 region has 16 residues. With V trimmed by 4 bases and J by 5 bases, 11 bases remained unmatched. Germline values: CDR1 SGHRS, CDR2 YFSETQ. The variable domain in full, with the rest retrieved from reference TRBV5-1 and TRBJ1-4, is KAGVTQTPRYLIKTRGQQVTLSCSPISGHRSVSWYQQTPGQGLQFLFEYFSETQRNKGNFPGRFSGRQFSNSRSEMNVSTLELGDSALYLCASSLQAGGNNEKLFFGSGTQLSVL.